These T cell receptor beta chains were read from a single sample in a study of low-dose radiotherapy and immunotherapy resistance in tumors. TCRdb processed the reads anew with MiXCR; each CDR3 protein has one entry. The sample lists tens of thousands of distinct CDR3 sequences; under 30% were seen once. The sequences come from PBMCs, collected after low-dose radiotherapy plus immunotherapy. Receptor source: a male donor with prostate cancer. The CDR3 runs from the conserved cysteine through the conserved F or W. Each record gives: CDR3 DNA, CDR3 protein, clone size, V gene, J gene, D gene. A D gene is named only where the DNA matches it firmly. Expanded clones are given a class, and other clones once, few, many or no size at all.

TGTGCCAGCAGCGAGACATCCTCCTACACCGGGGAGCTGTTTTTT	CASSETSSYTGELFF	many	TRBV6-4	TRBJ2-2	.
TGTGCCAGCAGCCGGGGGGGGTTTGGACAAGAGACCCAGTACTTC	CASSRGGFGQETQYF	many	TRBV3-1	TRBJ2-5	TRBD2
TGTGCCATCAGTGAGTCGCCGGGACTAGCGGTAATGAACACCGGGGAGCTGTTTTTT	CAISESPGLAVMNTGELFF	many	TRBV10-3	TRBJ2-2	TRBD2
TGTGCCATCAGTGAGTCGACAGGGACCTATGAAGCTTTCTTT	CAISESTGTYEAFF	medium-sized	TRBV10-3	TRBJ1-1	TRBD1
TGTGCCAGCAGCCAAGGGACACTGGCGAACACCGGGGAGCTGTTTTTT	CASSQGTLANTGELFF	many	TRBV3-1	TRBJ2-2	.
TGTGCCTGGAGGAGCCCCCTCGATGGGGGGCCACCCCTCCACTTT	CAWRSPLDGGPPLHF	many	TRBV30	TRBJ1-6	.
TGTGCCAGCAGCGGACTATCGAAGGGTTCACCCCTCCACTTT	CASSGLSKGSPLHF	.	TRBV5-6	TRBJ1-6	.
TGTGCCAGCAGTTCCCGGAGATTCAGGGGGCCCGGGGAGCTGTTTTTT	CASSSRRFRGPGELFF	many	TRBV28	TRBJ2-2	TRBD1
TGTGCCTGGAGTAACAGGGGGAGGTACGAGCAGTACTTC	CAWSNRGRYEQYF	.	TRBV30	TRBJ2-7	TRBD1
TGTGCCAGCAGTCCAAGACAGGGAAACACTGAAGCTTTCTTT	CASSPRQGNTEAFF	many	TRBV12-3/TRBV12-4	TRBJ1-1	TRBD1
TGCAGTGCTAGAGATCGGCTAGCGAACTACGAGCAGTACTTC	CSARDRLANYEQYF	many	TRBV20-1	TRBJ2-7	.
TGTGCCTGGAGTTTCTCTGGTGCAGATACGCAGTATTTT	CAWSFSGADTQYF	many	TRBV30	TRBJ2-3	.
TGTGCCAGCAGTTTATCGCCGGGGCCCTACGAGCAGTACTTC	CASSLSPGPYEQYF	.	TRBV28	TRBJ2-7	.
TGTGCCAGCAGCTTGCCCGGTCCCTACGAGCAGTACTTC	CASSLPGPYEQYF	many	TRBV5-4	TRBJ2-7	.
TGTGCCAGCTCAGAGCTAGCGGTATCCTACGAGCAGTACTTC	CASSELAVSYEQYF	many	TRBV18	TRBJ2-7	TRBD2
TGCAGTGCTAGAGGGGACCCTACGAACTATGGCTACACCTTC	CSARGDPTNYGYTF	few	TRBV20-1	TRBJ1-2	.
TGTGCCAGCAGTTTCCAGGGCAGTCCTACTGGGGCCAACGTCCTGACTTTC	CASSFQGSPTGANVLTF	.	TRBV28	TRBJ2-6	.
TGTGCCAGCAGTTACGACACGATCTACGAGCAGTACTTC	CASSYDTIYEQYF	.	TRBV6-5	TRBJ2-7	.
TGTGCCAGTCAACAGGGGACAGGGACCTACGAGCAGTACTTC	CASQQGTGTYEQYF	many	TRBV14	TRBJ2-7	TRBD1
TGCAGCGTTGAAGTGGGAGGGTCGGGAACTGAAGCTTTCTTT	CSVEVGGSGTEAFF	many	TRBV29-1	TRBJ1-1	.
TGTGCCAGCAGCTCCCCTCGGGGGGGAAATGAGCAGTTCTTC	CASSSPRGGNEQFF	.	TRBV11-2	TRBJ2-1	TRBD2
TGCAGTGCCCCCGGCAGCGGGAGGGGGGAGCAGTACTTC	CSAPGSGRGEQYF	many	TRBV20-1	TRBJ2-7	TRBD2
TGCGCCAGCAGCCCTTCCCACGGACAGTCCTACGAGCAGTACTTC	CASSPSHGQSYEQYF	many	TRBV4-1	TRBJ2-7	.
TGTGCCAGCAGTGTCAACTTTTTCCCCGACCTATCCCAGTACTTC	CASSVNFFPDLSQYF	.	TRBV6-5	TRBJ2-5	.
TGCAGCGTTGAATTTAGTGGTGGGGGCTACGAGCAGTACTTC	CSVEFSGGGYEQYF	many	TRBV29-1	TRBJ2-7	.
TGCGCCAGCAGTACCGCGGGACAGGGAAACACCGGGGAGCTGTTTTTT	CASSTAGQGNTGELFF	many	TRBV5-1	TRBJ2-2	TRBD1
TGTGCCAGCAGCAACCTAGCCGCCGGGGAGCTGTTTTTT	CASSNLAAGELFF	many	TRBV2	TRBJ2-2	.
TGTGCCAGCAGTTTAGTCAGTTTTGAAAACATTCAGTACTTC	CASSLVSFENIQYF	many	TRBV12-3/TRBV12-4	TRBJ2-4	.
TGCAGCGTTGAAGTGGGACAGGGAGCGGTGACCGGGGAGCTGTTTTTT	CSVEVGQGAVTGELFF	many	TRBV29-1	TRBJ2-2	TRBD1
TGTGCCAGCAGTTTCAACCAGGGGTCGGAAAACATTCAGTACTTC	CASSFNQGSENIQYF	few	TRBV27	TRBJ2-4	.
TGTGCCAGCAGCTTATTTCTTGGAGGGACCAAGGACTACGAGCAGTACTTC	CASSLFLGGTKDYEQYF	.	TRBV7-9	TRBJ2-7	.
TGTGCCAGCAGCCAAGAACAGGGGACCACTGAAGCTTTCTTT	CASSQEQGTTEAFF	many	TRBV4-2	TRBJ1-1	TRBD1
TGTGCCAGCAGCGACAGGCTGGGTTTTGGCTACACCTTC	CASSDRLGFGYTF	many	TRBV9	TRBJ1-2	.
TGTGCCATCAGGGGGATTGGGGATGGAGGCTATGGCTACACCTTC	CAIRGIGDGGYGYTF	few	TRBV10-3	TRBJ1-2	.
TGTGCCAGCAGCGGGGACAGTACTAACAATCAGCCCCAGCATTTT	CASSGDSTNNQPQHF	many	TRBV7-2	TRBJ1-5	TRBD1
TGTGCCAGCAGCCAAGCGGGAGTGGGCAATGAGCAGTTCTTC	CASSQAGVGNEQFF	many	TRBV3-1	TRBJ2-1	.
TGTGCCACCCGACAGGCCCTAGAGACCCAGTACTTC	CATRQALETQYF	.	TRBV28	TRBJ2-5	.
TGTGCCAGCAGCTTCCACGAGCAGTACTTC	CASSFHEQYF	many	TRBV11-2	TRBJ2-7	.
TGTGCCAGCAGCTTAGATCGGTTTGGCCTCAGGGAGTTCTTC	CASSLDRFGLREFF	many	TRBV11-2	TRBJ2-1	.
TGTGCCAGCAGCGCCATGGGGTCCTCCTACGAGCAGTACTTC	CASSAMGSSYEQYF	.	TRBV7-9	TRBJ2-7	.
TGTGCCAGCAGCCCATCTGGCAGCTCTGGAAACACCATATATTTT	CASSPSGSSGNTIYF	many	TRBV7-9	TRBJ1-3	.
TGTGCCAGCAGTTTACTTGGGGATACGCAGTATTTT	CASSLLGDTQYF	many	TRBV6-2/TRBV6-3	TRBJ2-3	.
TGCGCCAGCAGCTTTGCAATTGGACAGGGAAACATTCAGTACTTC	CASSFAIGQGNIQYF	many	TRBV5-1	TRBJ2-4	TRBD1
TGTGCCAGCAGTAGGAGAGGGGGGAACTACGAGCAGTACTTC	CASSRRGGNYEQYF	many	TRBV3-1	TRBJ2-7	.